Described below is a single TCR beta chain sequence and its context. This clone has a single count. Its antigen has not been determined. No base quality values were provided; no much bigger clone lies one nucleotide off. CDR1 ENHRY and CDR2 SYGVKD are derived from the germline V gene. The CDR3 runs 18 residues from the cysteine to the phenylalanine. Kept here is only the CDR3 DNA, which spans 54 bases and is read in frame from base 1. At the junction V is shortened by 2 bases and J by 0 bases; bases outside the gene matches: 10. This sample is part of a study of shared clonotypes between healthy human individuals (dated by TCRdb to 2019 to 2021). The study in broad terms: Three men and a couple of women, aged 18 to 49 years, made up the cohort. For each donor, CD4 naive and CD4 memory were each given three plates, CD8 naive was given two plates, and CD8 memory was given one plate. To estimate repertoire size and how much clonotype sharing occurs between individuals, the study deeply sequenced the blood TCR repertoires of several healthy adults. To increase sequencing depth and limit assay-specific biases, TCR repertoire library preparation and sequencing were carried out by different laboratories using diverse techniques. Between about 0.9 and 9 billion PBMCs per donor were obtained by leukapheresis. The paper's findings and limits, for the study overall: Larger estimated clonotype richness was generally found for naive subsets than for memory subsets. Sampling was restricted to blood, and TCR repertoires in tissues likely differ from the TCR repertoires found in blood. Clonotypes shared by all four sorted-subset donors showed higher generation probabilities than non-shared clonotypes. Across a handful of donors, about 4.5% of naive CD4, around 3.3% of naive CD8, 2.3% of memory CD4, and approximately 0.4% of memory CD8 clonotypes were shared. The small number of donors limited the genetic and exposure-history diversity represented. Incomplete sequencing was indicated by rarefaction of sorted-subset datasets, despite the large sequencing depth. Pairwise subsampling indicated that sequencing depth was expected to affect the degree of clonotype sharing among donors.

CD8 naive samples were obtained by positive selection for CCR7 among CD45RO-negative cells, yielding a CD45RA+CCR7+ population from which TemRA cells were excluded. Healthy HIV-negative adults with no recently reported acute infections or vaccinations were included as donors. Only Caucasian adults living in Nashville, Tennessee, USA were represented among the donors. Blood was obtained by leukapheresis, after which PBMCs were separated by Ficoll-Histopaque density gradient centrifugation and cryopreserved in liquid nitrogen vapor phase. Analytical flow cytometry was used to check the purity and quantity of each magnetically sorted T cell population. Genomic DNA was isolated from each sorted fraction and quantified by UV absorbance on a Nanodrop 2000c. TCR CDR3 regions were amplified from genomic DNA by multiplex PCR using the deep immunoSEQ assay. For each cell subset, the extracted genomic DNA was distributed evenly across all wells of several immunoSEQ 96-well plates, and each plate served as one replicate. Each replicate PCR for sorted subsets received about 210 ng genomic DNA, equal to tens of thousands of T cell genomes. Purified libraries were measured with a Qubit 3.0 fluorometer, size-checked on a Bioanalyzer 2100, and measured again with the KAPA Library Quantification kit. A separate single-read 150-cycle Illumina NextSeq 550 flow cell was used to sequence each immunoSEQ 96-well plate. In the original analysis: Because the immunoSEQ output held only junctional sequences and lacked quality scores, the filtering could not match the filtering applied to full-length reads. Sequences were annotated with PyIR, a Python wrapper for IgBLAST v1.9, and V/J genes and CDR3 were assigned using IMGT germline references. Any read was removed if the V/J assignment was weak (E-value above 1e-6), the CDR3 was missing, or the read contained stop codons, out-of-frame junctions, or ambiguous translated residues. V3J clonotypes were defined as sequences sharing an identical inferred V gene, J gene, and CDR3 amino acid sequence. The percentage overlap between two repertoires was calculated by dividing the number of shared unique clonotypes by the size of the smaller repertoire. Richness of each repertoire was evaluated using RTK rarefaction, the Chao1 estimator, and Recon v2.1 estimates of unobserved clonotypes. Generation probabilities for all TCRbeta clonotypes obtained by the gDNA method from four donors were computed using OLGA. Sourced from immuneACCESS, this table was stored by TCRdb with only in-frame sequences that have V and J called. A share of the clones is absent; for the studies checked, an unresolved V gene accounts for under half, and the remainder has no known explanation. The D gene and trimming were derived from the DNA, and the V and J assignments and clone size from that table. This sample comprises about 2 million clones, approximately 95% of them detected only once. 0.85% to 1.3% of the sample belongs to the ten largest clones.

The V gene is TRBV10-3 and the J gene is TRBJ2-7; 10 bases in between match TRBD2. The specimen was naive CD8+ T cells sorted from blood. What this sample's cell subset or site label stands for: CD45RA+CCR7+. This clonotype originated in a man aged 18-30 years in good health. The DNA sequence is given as TGTGCCATCAGTGAGGGACAGGCACTAGCGGGGAGCTCCTACGAGCAGTACTTC. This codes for CAISEGQALAGSSYEQYF.